This entry is about one T cell receptor beta chain. Genomic DNA was employed as the template in profiling TCR beta VDJ and CDR3. TCRdb re-derived calls from the reads in MiXCR, one entry per CDR3 protein. The sample comprises about 470,000 distinct CDR3 sequences, around a third of which are singletons, and around 0.82% rests with the top ten. This CDR3 has 19 amino acids. V was cut by 2 bases and J by 2 bases, with 19 bases left in between. The data stem from a study of CD8+CD57+ T cells in acquired aplastic anemia. Patients selected for sequencing had displayed CD8+CD57+ cell expansion by flow cytometry. When blood sampling took place, the patients had received no therapy.

The specimen was sorted CD4+, CD8+, or CD8+CD57+ T cells (not recorded which) from PBMCs. The rearrangement uses TRBV12-3 or TRBV12-4 and TRBJ2-6; D not certain. The clonotype comes from a human donor with aplastic anemia. The CDR3 DNA reads TGTGCCAGCAGTTTATTTCAAGGGTTGGCCAGAGCTGGGGCCAACGTCCTGACTTTC. Its translation: CASSLFQGLARAGANVLTF.